The entry that follows covers one T cell receptor beta chain sequence. Authors' data handling: Counts of nucleated cells, estimated from reference gene primer amplification, were obtained. Clones were sequenced by immunoSEQ multiplex PCR, and TCRdb holds only the in-frame ones, with some missing. V and J calls and clone size are given by that table; D and trimming were obtained from the DNA. Among a few hundred thousand clones, 85% to 90% were seen once, and the ten largest hold about 7.1%. This entry belongs to a study of blood T cell repertoires in COVID-19. As for the study in general: Samples representing acute and convalescent COVID-19 were sourced from the United States, Italy and Spain. Sample material is recorded as cDNA or gDNA derived from T cells, B-cell-depleted T cells, or PBMCs.

V was clipped by 3 bases and J by 8 bases; unmatched bases: 5. This CDR3 is 13 amino acids long. Germline values: CDR1 SGHAT, CDR2 FQNNGV. The sequence was collected from a woman in her seventies with active or convalescent COVID-19. Specimen: peripheral blood. The J gene is TRBJ1-2, the V gene TRBV11-2; 8 bases are shared with TRBD1. The CDR3 region is CASSFTGGQGYTF. The CDR3 DNA reads TGTGCCAGCAGCTTCACAGGGGGGCAGGGCTACACCTTC.